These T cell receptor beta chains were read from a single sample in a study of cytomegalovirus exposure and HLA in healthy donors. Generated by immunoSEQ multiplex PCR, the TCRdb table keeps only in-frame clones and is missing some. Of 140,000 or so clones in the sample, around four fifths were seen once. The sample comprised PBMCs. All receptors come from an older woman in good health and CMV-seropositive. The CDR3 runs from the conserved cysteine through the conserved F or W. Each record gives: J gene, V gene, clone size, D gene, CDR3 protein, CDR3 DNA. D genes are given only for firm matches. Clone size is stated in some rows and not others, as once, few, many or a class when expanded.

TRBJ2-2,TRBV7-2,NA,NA,CASSLGFANTGELFF,TGTGCCAGCAGCCTCGGTTTTGCGAACACCGGGGAGCTGTTTTTT
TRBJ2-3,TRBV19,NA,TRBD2,CASRDMGRLAGTDTQYF,TGTGCCAGTAGGGATATGGGCCGACTAGCGGGCACAGATACGCAGTATTTT
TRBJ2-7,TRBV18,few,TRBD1,CASSPPPTGYYEQYF,TGTGCCAGCTCACCACCGCCGACAGGGTACTACGAGCAGTACTTC
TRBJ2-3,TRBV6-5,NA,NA,CASSPHLQGTQYF,TGTGCCAGCAGCCCTCACCTTCAGGGTACGCAGTATTTT
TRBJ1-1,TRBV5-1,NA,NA,CASSPETGMNTEAFF,TGCGCCAGCAGCCCTGAGACAGGCATGAACACTGAAGCTTTCTTT
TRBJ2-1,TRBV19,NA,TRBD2,CASSMTSGSYRNEQFF,TGTGCCAGTAGTATGACTAGCGGGAGTTATCGCAATGAGCAGTTCTTC
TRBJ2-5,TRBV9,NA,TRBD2,CASSSDSGSEETQYF,TGTGCCAGCAGTTCAGATAGCGGGAGCGAAGAGACCCAGTACTTC
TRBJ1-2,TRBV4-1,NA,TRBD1,CASSQDRGIGGSSGYTF,TGCGCCAGCAGCCAAGACAGGGGGATTGGGGGAAGTTCTGGCTACACCTTC
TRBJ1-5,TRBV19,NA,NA,CASSRQNSNQPQHF,TGTGCCAGTAGCCGACAGAATAGCAATCAGCCCCAGCATTTT
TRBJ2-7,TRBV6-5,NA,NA,CASRVSRTTYEQYF,TGTGCCAGCAGGGTTAGCCGCACCACCTACGAGCAGTACTTC
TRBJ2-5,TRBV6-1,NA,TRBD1,CASKRDRGRETQYF,TGTGCCAGCAAAAGGGACAGGGGTCGAGAGACCCAGTACTTC
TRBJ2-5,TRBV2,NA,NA,CASSEVKPETQYF,TGTGCCAGCAGTGAAGTCAAGCCAGAGACCCAGTACTTC
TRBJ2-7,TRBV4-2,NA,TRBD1,CASSLGGQGSYEQYF,TGTGCCAGCAGCCTGGGGGGACAGGGATCCTACGAGCAGTACTTC
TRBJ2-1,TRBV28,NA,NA,CASLSSYNEQFF,TGTGCCTCACTGAGCTCCTACAATGAGCAGTTCTTC
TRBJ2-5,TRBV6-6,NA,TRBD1,CASREQGYQETQYF,TGTGCCAGCAGGGAACAGGGGTACCAAGAGACCCAGTACTTC
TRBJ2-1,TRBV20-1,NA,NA,CSARDFGQFF,TGCAGTGCTAGAGATTTCGGGCAGTTCTTC
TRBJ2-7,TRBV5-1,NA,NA,CASSLGSASYEQYF,TGCGCCAGCAGCTTGGGTAGCGCCTCCTACGAGCAGTACTTC
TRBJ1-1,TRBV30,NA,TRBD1,CAGKTGGGLRYGPEAFF,TGTGCCGGAAAAACAGGGGGAGGTTTGAGGTACGGGCCTGAAGCTTTCTTT
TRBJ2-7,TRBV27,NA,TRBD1,CASSSGTGSHEQYF,TGTGCCAGCAGTTCGGGGACAGGGAGCCACGAGCAGTACTTC
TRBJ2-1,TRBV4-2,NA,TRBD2,CASSSPLGRGNEQFF,TGTGCCAGCAGCTCCCCTCTCGGGAGGGGTAATGAGCAGTTCTTC
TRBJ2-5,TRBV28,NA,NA,CASSLWEVTGGETQYF,TGTGCCAGCAGTTTATGGGAGGTGACAGGTGGGGAGACCCAGTACTTC
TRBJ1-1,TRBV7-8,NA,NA,CASSLGSGFTTEAFF,TGTGCCAGCAGCTTAGGGTCAGGGTTTACCACTGAAGCTTTCTTT
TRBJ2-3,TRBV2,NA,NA,CASSVASTDTQYF,TGTGCCAGCAGTGTCGCGAGCACAGATACGCAGTATTTT
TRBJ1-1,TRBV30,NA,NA,CAWTVNTEAFF,TGTGCCTGGACAGTGAACACTGAAGCTTTCTTT
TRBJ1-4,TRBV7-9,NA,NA,CASRQAGTNEKLFF,TGTGCCAGCAGACAAGCGGGGACTAATGAAAAACTGTTTTTT
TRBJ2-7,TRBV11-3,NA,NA,CASSFGETYEQYF,TGTGCCAGCAGCTTCGGGGAGACCTACGAGCAGTACTTC
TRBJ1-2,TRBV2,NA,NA,CASGRKGVNNGYTF,TGTGCCAGCGGACGGAAGGGGGTAAATAACGGCTACACCTTC
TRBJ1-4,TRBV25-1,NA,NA,CASSEVVGAYEKLFF,TGTGCCAGCAGTGAAGTCGTGGGGGCGTATGAAAAACTGTTTTTT
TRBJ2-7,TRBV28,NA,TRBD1,CASSLSGRGFSYEQYF,TGTGCCAGCAGTTTATCGGGCAGGGGGTTCTCCTACGAGCAGTACTTC
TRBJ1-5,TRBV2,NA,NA,CASSWTSGVEQPQHF,TGTGCCAGCAGTTGGACCTCAGGGGTCGAACAGCCCCAGCATTTT
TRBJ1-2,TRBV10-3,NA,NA,CAISSPSGPENYGYTF,TGTGCCATCAGTTCCCCCAGCGGACCGGAGAACTATGGCTACACCTTC
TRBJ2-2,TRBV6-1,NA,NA,CASSEILGELFF,TGTGCCAGCAGTGAAATATTGGGGGAGCTGTTTTTT
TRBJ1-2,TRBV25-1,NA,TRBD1,CASSGGQGANGYTF,TGTGCCAGCAGTGGGGGACAGGGGGCGAATGGCTACACCTTC
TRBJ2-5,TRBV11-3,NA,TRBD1,CASSAGTGVWETQYF,TGTGCCAGCAGCGCGGGGACAGGGGTTTGGGAGACCCAGTACTTC
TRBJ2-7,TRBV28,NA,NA,CASSSPELRSYEQYF,TGTGCCAGCAGTTCCCCCGAGTTAAGGAGCTACGAGCAGTACTTC
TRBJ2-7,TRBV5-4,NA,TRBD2,CASSLGGVAGVYEQYF,TGTGCCAGCAGCTTGGGGGGTGTAGCGGGAGTCTACGAGCAGTACTTC
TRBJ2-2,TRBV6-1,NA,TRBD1,CASSDVGTGVTGELFF,TGTGCCAGCAGTGACGTAGGGACAGGGGTCACCGGGGAGCTGTTTTTT
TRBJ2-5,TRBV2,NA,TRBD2,CASRGGIWGETQYF,TGTGCCAGCCGGGGGGGCATATGGGGGGAGACCCAGTACTTC
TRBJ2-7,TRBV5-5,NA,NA,CASSPILLATPYEQYF,TGTGCCAGCAGCCCGATATTACTAGCCACCCCCTACGAGCAGTACTTC
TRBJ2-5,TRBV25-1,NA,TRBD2,CASSESGGETQYF,TGTGCCAGCAGTGAATCGGGGGGGGAGACCCAGTACTTC
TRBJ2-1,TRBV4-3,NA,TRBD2,CASSQDSLAGVNEQFF,TGCGCCAGCAGCCAAGATAGCCTAGCGGGAGTAAATGAGCAGTTCTTC
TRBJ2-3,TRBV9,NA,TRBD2,CASSGLAGGSETDTQYF,TGTGCCAGCAGCGGTCTAGCGGGAGGGAGTGAAACAGATACGCAGTATTTT
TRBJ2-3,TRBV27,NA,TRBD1,CASSFQGATDTQYF,TGTGCCAGCAGTTTTCAGGGGGCAACAGATACGCAGTATTTT
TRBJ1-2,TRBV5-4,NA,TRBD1,CASSPVPGQISYGGYTF,TGTGCCAGCAGCCCGGTCCCGGGACAGATTTCCTATGGTGGCTACACCTTC
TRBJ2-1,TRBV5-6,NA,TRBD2,CASSSGLAGAKEEFF,TGTGCCAGCAGCTCCGGACTAGCGGGGGCTAAAGAGGAGTTCTTC
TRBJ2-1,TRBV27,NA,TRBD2,CASSFLAGDEQFF,TGTGCCAGCAGTTTCCTAGCGGGAGACGAGCAGTTCTTC
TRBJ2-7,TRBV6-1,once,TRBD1,CASRRTGLTYEQYF,TGTGCCAGCAGAAGGACAGGGCTGACCTACGAGCAGTACTTC
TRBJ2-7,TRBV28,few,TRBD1,CASSLSNRTGVYEQYF,TGTGCCAGCAGTTTGTCCAATCGGACAGGGGTCTACGAGCAGTACTTC
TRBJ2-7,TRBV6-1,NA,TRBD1,CASSAGTGGYEQYF,TGTGCCAGCAGTGCCGGGACAGGTGGCTACGAGCAGTACTTC